What follows are 30 T cell receptor beta chains derived from one specimen sequenced in a study of T-cell memory formation after mild COVID-19. MiXCR was run by TCRdb on the 5' RACE reads, yielding one entry per CDR3 protein. Of fewer than 650,000 distinct CDR3 sequences in the sample, less than 25% were seen once. The specimen sequenced was PBMCs or a T cell subset sorted from them (not recorded which). These receptors all stem from an adult woman who had mild COVID-19 (a few samples of this study predate the infection). Cell type and time point are not known.

This clonotype was observed a handful of times. The chain links TRBV29-1 to TRBJ1-2, with D perhaps matching TRBD1 (5 bases). Trimming left V 3 bases short and J 4 bases short, with 15 bases between. The CDR3 runs 14 residues. CDR1 is SQVTM and CDR2 is ANQGSEA in the germline V gene. CDR3 nucleotides: TGCAGCGTTGACGAGTCTAGGGGTAGCTATGGCTACACCTTC. It specifies CSVDESRGSYGYTF.

Only a few counts were recorded for this clonotype. The gene calls are TRBV7-3 and TRBJ2-1, with 11 positions matching TRBD2. The CDR3 is 16 amino acids. Germline values: CDR1 SGHTA, CDR2 FQGTGA. Losses at the gene ends were 6 bases for V and 6 bases for J; bases not matched to a gene: 10. In nucleotides, the CDR3 is TGTGCCAGCAGGAGAGTCGGGACTAGCGGAGTCAATGAGCAGTTCTTC. Encoded protein: CASRRVGTSGVNEQFF.

The table lists this clonotype with a few counts. This sequence joins TRBV3-1 and TRBJ2-7, with D possibly matching TRBD2 (5 bases). The CDR3 is 17 amino acids. The germline V and J ends were trimmed by 3 bases and 5 bases, with 23 bases remaining between them. The germline V gene has CDR1 LGHDT and CDR2 YNNKEL (reference sequence). Written as DNA, the CDR3 is TGTGCCAGCAGCCAGCCAAGCCGCCGGGGTAAGAAAGACGAGCAGTACTTC. Translating gives CASSQPSRRGKKDEQYF.

In DNA form, the CDR3 reads TGTGCCAGCAGCCGCGGTACAGGGGGACGGGCAGATACGCAGTATTTT. Amino acid sequence: CASSRGTGGRADTQYF. The rearrangement uses TRBV6-6 and TRBJ2-3, with TRBD1 identical over 8 bases. This CDR3 has 16 residues. Germline CDR1 is MNHNY and CDR2 is SVGAGI (reference sequence). J lost 4 bases, V lost 6 bases, and 12 bases had no gene match.

V gene TRBV5-4 combines with J gene TRBJ1-2; D is ambiguous. Between the trimmed V and J ends, which lost 2 bases and 8 bases, there was a span of 13 bases. The length of the CDR3 is 13 residues. CDR1 and CDR2 (germline): SGHNT, YYREEE (reference sequence). CDR3 DNA: TGTGCCAGCAGCTTTTTTCGCGGGGAAGGCTACACCTTC. Protein product: CASSFFRGEGYTF.

In this sample, this clonotype turned up a few times. The V and J genes are TRBV5-1 and TRBJ2-1, with TRBD1 matching over 7 bases. V lost 3 bases, J lost 0 bases, and 6 bases stayed unmatched. The CDR3 spans 16 residues. The V gene's germline CDR1 is SGHRS and CDR2 YFSETQ. Here the CDR3 reads CASSSGQPTSYNEQFF. CDR3 nucleotide sequence: TGCGCCAGCAGCTCGGGACAGCCCACCTCCTACAATGAGCAGTTCTTC. Complete variable domain (other parts from reference TRBV5-1 and TRBJ2-1): KAGVTQTPRYLIKTRGQQVTLSCSPISGHRSVSWYQQTPGQGLQFLFEYFSETQRNKGNFPGRFSGRQFSNSRSEMNVSTLELGDSALYLCASSSGQPTSYNEQFFGPGTRLTVL.

This clonotype was recorded at least ten times. The chain carries TRBV7-2 and TRBJ1-2; the match to TRBD1 covers 8 bases. This CDR3 is built from 14 residues. Trimming at V came to 6 bases and at J to 5 bases, leaving 8 bases not matched to a gene. Per the germline V gene, CDR1 is SGHTA and CDR2 is FQGNSA. CDR3 region: CASRRDRRYYGYTF. The CDR3 region has the DNA TGTGCCAGCAGAAGGGACAGGCGCTATTATGGCTACACCTTC.

This clonotype has more than one count but fewer than ten. The V and J genes are TRBV20-1 and TRBJ2-3, with 10 bases identical to TRBD2. Germline V gene sequence: CDR1 DFQATT, CDR2 SNEGSKA (reference sequence). J lost 5 bases, V lost 5 bases, and 13 bases had no gene match. This CDR3 contains 16 residues. The CDR3 DNA is TGCAGTGCTCCTGATGGGCAGCGGGGGGGCCTAGATACGCAGTATTTT. Its translation is CSAPDGQRGGLDTQYF.

In its sample, this clonotype was seen a few times. This chain links TRBV7-2 with TRBJ2-7; D call uncertain. The germline V and J ends were trimmed by 7 bases and 2 bases, with 9 bases remaining between them. CDR3 length equals 12 residues. CDR1 is SGHTA and CDR2 is FQGNSA in the germline V gene. Here the CDR3 DNA reads TGTGCCAGCATCAAGGGTCCCTACGAGCAGTACTTC. Protein sequence: CASIKGPYEQYF.

This rearrangement joins TRBV12-3 or TRBV12-4 to TRBJ1-2; the D gene is possibly TRBD1 (5 bases). V was pared by 5 bases and J by 4 bases, with 11 bases between. The CDR3 has 13 residues. Here the CDR3 DNA reads TGTGCCAGCAGTGGGCAGGGTTTCTATGGCTACACCTTC. Translating gives CASSGQGFYGYTF.

In its sample, this clonotype was seen a few times. The CDR3 spells CASSQVTGSEQYF. CDR3 in DNA: TGTGCCAGCAGCCAGGTTACAGGGTCCGAGCAGTACTTC. The rearrangement uses TRBV3-1 and TRBJ2-7; weak D call: TRBD1 (6 bases). V was pared by 3 bases and J by 6 bases, with 12 bases between. Germline CDR1 reads LGHDT; CDR2 reads YNNKEL (reference sequence). The CDR3 runs 13 residues.

This clonotype was seen more than once but under ten times. The J gene is TRBJ2-5, the V gene TRBV15; TRBD2 agrees at 9 bases. CDR1 is LNHNV, CDR2 YYDKDF, per germline (reference sequence). V trimming: 4 bases; J trimming: 5 bases; junction bases outside the gene matches: 14. This CDR3 has 17 residues. This CDR3 reads CATSTVGSGRKQETQYF. In DNA, the CDR3 is TGTGCCACCAGCACCGTGGGTAGCGGGAGAAAGCAGGAGACCCAGTACTTC.

The V and J genes are TRBV24-1 and TRBJ1-6, with a possible D match to TRBD1 (6 bases). In germline, CDR1 is KGHDR, CDR2 SFDVKD. The CDR3 has 14 amino acids. V was cut by 7 bases and J by 5 bases, with 11 bases left in between. CDR3 coding DNA: TGTGCCACCAGCGACGGACAGAATAATTCACCCCTCCACTTT. Its translation is CATSDGQNNSPLHF.

This clonotype was counted a few times. V and J are TRBV18 and TRBJ2-5, with D unclear. Germline V gene data show CDR1 as KGHSH and CDR2 as LQKENI. The germline V and J ends were trimmed by 2 bases and 4 bases, with 8 bases remaining between them. This CDR3 has 13 residues. CDR3 nucleotides: TGTGCCAGCTCACCATTAAGTGGAGAGACCCAGTACTTC. Protein sequence: CASSPLSGETQYF.

This clonotype has more than one count but fewer than ten. The chain is built from TRBV11-2 and TRBJ1-1; D unclear. CDR3 size: 14 residues. CDR1 and CDR2 (germline): SGHAT, FQNNGV. Trimming pared 1 base from V and 1 base from J, leaving 7 bases between. The CDR3 region has the DNA TGTGCCAGCAGCTTAGGGTCGACGAACACTGAAGCTTTCTTT. Translated: CASSLGSTNTEAFF.

This clonotype was seen only a few times. The J gene is TRBJ1-6, the V gene TRBV12-3 or TRBV12-4; no definite D call. V was clipped by 1 base and J by 5 bases, with 12 bases between them. The CDR3 runs to 16 residues. This CDR3 is CASSLDQAAHNSPLHF. In DNA form, the CDR3 reads TGTGCCAGCAGTTTAGACCAAGCAGCCCATAATTCACCCCTCCACTTT.

This clonotype has more than one count but fewer than ten. The genes are TRBV7-7 and TRBJ2-2; D perhaps matches TRBD1 (5 bases). Between the trimmed V and J ends, which lost 6 bases and 6 bases, there was a span of 11 bases. The CDR3 is made up of 13 amino acids. The germline V gene has CDR1 SSHAT and CDR2 FNYEAQ (reference sequence). The CDR3 here is CASSTGTPGELFF. CDR3 coding DNA: TGTGCCAGCAGTACAGGAACCCCCGGGGAGCTGTTTTTT.

V gene TRBV20-1 combines with J gene TRBJ2-5, with D perhaps being TRBD1 or TRBD2 (6 bases each). The CDR3 runs 12 residues. The V and J ends lost 3 bases and 4 bases respectively, with 9 bases between them. Germline loops: CDR1 DFQATT, CDR2 SNEGSKA (reference sequence). CDR3: CSASGGRETQYF. DNA for the CDR3: TGCAGTGCTAGCGGGGGCCGAGAGACCCAGTACTTC.

The V call is TRBV20-1, the J call TRBJ2-7; D is possibly TRBD1 (6 bases). The V and J ends lost 6 bases and 4 bases respectively, with 10 bases between them. The germline V gene has CDR1 DFQATT and CDR2 SNEGSKA (reference sequence). The CDR3 sequence is 11 residues long. The CDR3, as DNA: TGCAGTGCGTCCGACAGGTACGAGCAGTACTTC. Translated, it gives CSASDRYEQYF.

The chain links TRBV10-3 to TRBJ2-3; 9 nucleotides agree with TRBD2. The trim removed 2 bases at V and 9 bases at J, leaving 12 bases unmatched. CDR1 is ENHRY and CDR2 is SYGVKD in the germline V gene. The CDR3 consists of 16 residues. The DNA of the CDR3 is TGTGCCATCAGTGAGGATGGGGCTAGCGGGGCCCGAACGCAGTATTTT. Translation: CAISEDGASGARTQYF.

This clonotype was seen only a few times. The V and J genes are TRBV18 and TRBJ2-2; D gene unclear. CDR1 is KGHSH, CDR2 LQKENI, per germline. V lost 6 bases to trimming and J lost 2 bases, with 13 bases between them. This CDR3 has 15 amino acids. CDR3 sequence (DNA): TGTGCCAGCTCCTACGTCGGCTACAACACCGGGGAGCTGTTTTTT. Encoded protein: CASSYVGYNTGELFF.

This clonotype has a handful of counts. The rearrangement joins TRBV7-9 to TRBJ1-5, with 9 bases matching TRBD1. The CDR3 runs 15 residues. The V and J ends lost 4 bases and 1 base, in that order; junction bases with no gene match: 2. In germline, CDR1 is SEHNR, CDR2 FQNEAQ (reference sequence). CDR3 DNA: TGTGCCAGCAGCTCCGGACAGGGGAGCAATCAGCCCCAGCATTTT. Amino acids: CASSSGQGSNQPQHF.

This clonotype was counted many times. This sequence joins TRBV4-3 and TRBJ2-2; no reliable D call. The CDR3 covers 15 residues. Germline V gene sequence: CDR1 LGHNA, CDR2 YSLEER. Deletions cut 0 bases from V and 2 bases from J, with 7 bases between. CDR3 sequence (DNA): TGCGCCAGCAGCCAAGAGGAAGGAAACACCGGGGAGCTGTTTTTT. It is translated as CASSQEEGNTGELFF.

The rearrangement uses TRBV6-1 and TRBJ1-6; D is undetermined. V lost 7 bases and J lost 1, with 11 bases in between. Germline loops: CDR1 MNHNS, CDR2 SASEGT. The CDR3 consists of 15 residues. This CDR3 reads CASIREGSYNSPLHF. The CDR3 nucleotides read TGTGCCAGCATCAGAGAGGGATCCTATAATTCACCCCTCCACTTT.

In this sample, this clonotype turned up a few times. The chain is built from TRBV3-1 and TRBJ2-1, with TRBD2 matching 12 bases. Germline V gene data show CDR1 as LGHDT and CDR2 as YNNKEL (reference sequence). The CDR3 covers 19 residues. V gave up 3 bases and J gave up 0 bases; unmatched junction bases: 9. DNA of the CDR3: TGTGCCAGCAGCCAGGCCGCTAGCGGGGGGGAAAGCTCCTACAATGAGCAGTTCTTC. Amino acids: CASSQAASGGESSYNEQFF.

This clonotype was detected ten times or more. The genes are TRBV7-2 and TRBJ2-3, with D perhaps matching TRBD1 (6 bases). Trimming cost V 6 bases and J 4 bases, with 11 bases left between them. Germline V gene lookup returns CDR1 SGHTA and CDR2 FQGNSA. The CDR3 has 13 residues. The CDR3 DNA is TGTGCCAGCAGTTCATCAGGGGCAGATACGCAGTATTTT. Protein product: CASSSSGADTQYF.

The gene calls are TRBV12-3 or TRBV12-4 and TRBJ1-2; no clear D. V was shortened by 3 bases and J by 8 bases, with 13 bases between the two germline ends. The length of the CDR3 is 13 residues. This chain's CDR3 is CASSLHNVLGYTF. CDR3 in DNA: TGTGCCAGCAGTTTGCATAATGTCCTGGGCTACACCTTC.

The rearrangement joins TRBV3-1 to TRBJ1-2; D is unresolved. The CDR3 is made up of 13 amino acids. The germline V gene has CDR1 LGHDT and CDR2 YNNKEL (reference sequence). V lost 4 bases, J lost 7 bases, and 13 bases lay in between. The CDR3 spells CASSLPTGIGYTF. For the CDR3, the DNA is TGTGCCAGCAGCCTACCCACCGGCATTGGCTACACCTTC.

This chain joins TRBV20-1 and TRBJ1-1; TRBD1 might be the D (6 bases). The CDR3 has 14 amino acids. In germline, CDR1 is DFQATT, CDR2 SNEGSKA (reference sequence). Trimming left V 4 bases short and J 1 base short, with 13 bases between. The CDR3 spells CSATATGGNTEAFF. As DNA, the CDR3 is TGCAGTGCTACCGCGACAGGCGGGAACACTGAAGCTTTCTTT.

This clonotype came up many times. V usage is TRBV19 and J usage is TRBJ2-4; D may match TRBD1 or TRBD2 (5 bases each). Trimming shortened V by 3 bases and J by 3 bases, and 15 bases separated the two germline ends. The CDR3 contains 16 residues. Germline V lookup: CDR1 LNHDA, CDR2 SQIVND (reference sequence). The CDR3 region has the DNA TGTGCCAGTAGTATCGGGACGGGTCATGGCAAAAACATTCAGTACTTC. Its translation: CASSIGTGHGKNIQYF.